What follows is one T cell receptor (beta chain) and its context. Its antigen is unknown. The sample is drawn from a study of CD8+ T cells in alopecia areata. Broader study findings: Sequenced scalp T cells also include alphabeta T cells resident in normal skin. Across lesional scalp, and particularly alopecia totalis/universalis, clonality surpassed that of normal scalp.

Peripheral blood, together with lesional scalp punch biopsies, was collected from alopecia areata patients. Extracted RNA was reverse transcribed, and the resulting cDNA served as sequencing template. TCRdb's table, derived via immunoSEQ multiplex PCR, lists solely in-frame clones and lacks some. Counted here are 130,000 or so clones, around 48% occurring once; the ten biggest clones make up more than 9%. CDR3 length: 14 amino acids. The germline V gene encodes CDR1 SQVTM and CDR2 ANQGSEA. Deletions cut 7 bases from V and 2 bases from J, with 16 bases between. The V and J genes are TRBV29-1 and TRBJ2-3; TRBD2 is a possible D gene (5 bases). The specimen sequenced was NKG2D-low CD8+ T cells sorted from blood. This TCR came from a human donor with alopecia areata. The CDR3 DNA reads TGCAGCGCCGGGGTAACGGAGGACACAGATACGCAGTATTTT. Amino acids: CSAGVTEDTDTQYF.